One and the same sample provided the 3 T cell receptor beta chains below, sequenced in a study of cytomegalovirus exposure and HLA in healthy donors. This PCR relied on a set of 60 Vbeta primers and 13 Jbeta primers. Measured with immunoSEQ multiplex PCR; TCRdb has only the in-frame clones, and not every one. This sample has approximately 120,000 clones; 83% occur once, and the top ten carry 3.6%. Sequenced input: PBMCs. The origin of the receptors is a woman between 40 and 55 years old in good health and CMV-seropositive.

This clone was seen more than once but under ten times. J is TRBJ2-7 and V is TRBV29-1, with 14 bases aligning to TRBD2. Trimming removed 6 bases from V and 3 bases from J; junction bases left unmatched: 7. There are 15 residues in the CDR3. The germline V gene encodes CDR1 SQVTM and CDR2 ANQGSEA. The CDR3 region is CSVWTSGRLGYEQYF. Here the CDR3 DNA reads TGCAGCGTATGGACTAGCGGGAGGTTGGGCTACGAGCAGTACTTC.

There are a few counts of this clone. The chain links TRBV7-3 to TRBJ2-1; 7 bases are a match to TRBD2. The CDR3 runs 15 residues. V shed 3 bases and J 7 bases; nucleotides not matched to a gene: 9. Germline V gives CDR1 SGHTA, CDR2 FQGTGA. The CDR3 region is CASSFVGGPGNEQFF. The CDR3, as DNA: TGTGCCAGCAGCTTTGTGGGAGGGCCGGGTAATGAGCAGTTCTTC.

V is TRBV6-5 and J is TRBJ2-1, with D maybe TRBD2 (6 bases). In germline, CDR1 is MNHEY, CDR2 SVGAGI. This CDR3 region has 13 residues. V lost 6 bases, J lost 7 bases, and 13 bases lay in between. The CDR3 spells CASSGTRWNEQFF. CDR3 sequence (DNA): TGTGCCAGCAGCGGGACTCGATGGAATGAGCAGTTCTTC.